This T cell receptor (beta chain) is from a study of prognosis after radiotherapy for stage I lung cancer. V dropped 1 base and J dropped 6; count of bases not matched to a gene: 5. Germline lookup yields CDR1 KGHDR and CDR2 SFDVKD. The CDR3 is made up of 16 amino acids. A note on this clonotype: This may arise from a read error, as a much more abundant clone is one base away.

Genomic DNA was subjected to two-round multiplex PCR for amplification of TCR beta CDR3. During first-round PCR, primers specific to each TRBV and TRBJ gene were used. TCRdb passed the multiplex PCR reads through MiXCR, listing each CDR3 protein once. The data contain nearly 25,000 distinct CDR3 sequences, about 36% of them singletons. The TCR comes from a donor older than 45 with non-small cell lung cancer. Sample: PBMCs, taken before or after stereotactic body radiation therapy (not recorded which). The rearrangement links TRBV24-1 to TRBJ2-3; TRBD2 matches at 11 bases. This chain's CDR3 is CATSDFSGGEPDTQYF. Here the CDR3 DNA reads TGTGCCACCAGTGATTTTAGCGGGGGGGAACCCGATACGCAGTATTTT.